This TCR beta chain was captured in a study of human T cells and chemical hapten exposure. The CDR3 sequence is 11 residues long. V shed 1 base and J 9 bases; nucleotides not matched to a gene: 0. The germline V gene has CDR1 LGHDT and CDR2 YNNKEL (reference sequence). Time point denoted: patch test 2, 6 weeks after DPC sensitization. Indicated treatment: therapeutic diphenylcyclopropenone sensitization with weekly scalp DPC. TCRdb re-derived calls from the RACE reads in MiXCR, one entry per CDR3 protein. Altogether approximately 96,000 distinct CDR3 sequences are present, 7% to 10% being singletons, with the ten largest covering approximately 2%.

The input for sequencing was whole blood, taken in connection with sensitization to the hapten diphenylcyclopropenone (DPC). The TCR originated in a woman aged 40 to 50 with alopecia areata. Some clones in this sample may be carry-over from other donors' samples. The genes are TRBV3-1 and TRBJ2-7, with 7 bases fitting TRBD2. CDR3 bases: TGTGCCAGCAGCCAAGGCGGGGGGCAGTACTTC. This encodes CASSQGGGQYF.